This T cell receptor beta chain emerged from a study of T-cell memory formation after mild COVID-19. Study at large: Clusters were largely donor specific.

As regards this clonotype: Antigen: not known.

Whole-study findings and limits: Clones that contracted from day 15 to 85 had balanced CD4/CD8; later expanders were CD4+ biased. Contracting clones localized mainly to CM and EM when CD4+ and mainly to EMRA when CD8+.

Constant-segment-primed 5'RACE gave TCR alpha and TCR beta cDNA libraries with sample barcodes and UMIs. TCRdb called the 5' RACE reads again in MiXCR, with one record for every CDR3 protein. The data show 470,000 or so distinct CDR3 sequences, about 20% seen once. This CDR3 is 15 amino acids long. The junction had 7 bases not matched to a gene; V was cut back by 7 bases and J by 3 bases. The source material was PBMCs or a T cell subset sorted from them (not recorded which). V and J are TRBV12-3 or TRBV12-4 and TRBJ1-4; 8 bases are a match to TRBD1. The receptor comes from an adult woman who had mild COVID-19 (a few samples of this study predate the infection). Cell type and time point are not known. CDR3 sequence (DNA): TGTGCCAGCACCCCGCAGGGGGCGGCTAATGAAAAACTGTTTTTT. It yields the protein CASTPQGAANEKLFF.